Listed below are T cell receptor beta chains from one sample, sequenced in a study of blood T cell repertoires in COVID-19. Generated by immunoSEQ multiplex PCR, the TCRdb table keeps only in-frame clones and is missing some. The table includes 40,000 to 50,000 clones, roughly 86% detected once. Sequencing input: peripheral blood. The receptors shown here come from a man in his forties with active COVID-19. The CDR3 runs from the conserved cysteine through the conserved F or W. The D gene is left open where the match is weak. For some rows the clone size is stated as once, few or many, or as a class when expanded; others skip it.

j_call: TRBJ1-5; v_call: TRBV3-1/TRBV3-2; clone_size: NA; d_call: NA; cdr3_nt: TGTGCCAGCAGCCGTGGCCCCGATCAGCCCCAGCATTTT; cdr3_aa: CASSRGPDQPQHF
j_call: TRBJ1-5; v_call: TRBV6-2/TRBV6-3; clone_size: NA; d_call: NA; cdr3_nt: TGTGCCAGCAGCAATGGAGCCCCCCAGCATTTT; cdr3_aa: CASSNGAPQHF
j_call: TRBJ1-2; v_call: TRBV24-1; clone_size: NA; d_call: TRBD1; cdr3_nt: TGTGCCACCAGTGATCTCCCAGGACAGGGGGAAGATGGCTACACCTTC; cdr3_aa: CATSDLPGQGEDGYTF
j_call: TRBJ2-7; v_call: TRBV6-5; clone_size: NA; d_call: NA; cdr3_nt: TGTGCCAGCAGTTACGGGAGACCCCCCACCAAGCAGTACTTC; cdr3_aa: CASSYGRPPTKQYF
j_call: TRBJ1-5; v_call: TRBV30; clone_size: NA; d_call: TRBD1; cdr3_nt: TGTGCCTGGAGTGCCGGGACAGTCAGCAATCAGCCCCAGCATTTT; cdr3_aa: CAWSAGTVSNQPQHF
j_call: TRBJ1-2; v_call: TRBV3-1/TRBV3-2; clone_size: NA; d_call: NA; cdr3_nt: TGTGCCAGCAGCCAAGATATACGCTATTATGGCTACACCTTC; cdr3_aa: CASSQDIRYYGYTF
j_call: TRBJ2-7; v_call: TRBV7-8; clone_size: once; d_call: NA; cdr3_nt: TGTGCCAGCAGCTTAGAGGCGGCGGAGCAGTACTTC; cdr3_aa: CASSLEAAEQYF
j_call: TRBJ1-6; v_call: TRBV7-9; clone_size: NA; d_call: TRBD1; cdr3_nt: TGTGCCAGCAGTGGACAGGGTGGTAATTCACCCCTCCACTTT; cdr3_aa: CASSGQGGNSPLHF
j_call: TRBJ2-2; v_call: TRBV15; clone_size: NA; d_call: TRBD2; cdr3_nt: TGTGCCACCAGCAGAACGGGACTAGCGGGAGTCAGGGAGCTGTTTTTT; cdr3_aa: CATSRTGLAGVRELFF
j_call: TRBJ2-7; v_call: TRBV5-5; clone_size: NA; d_call: TRBD2; cdr3_nt: TGTGCCAGCAGCTTCCGGGACAGAGGACTAGCGGGAGACTACGAGCAGTACTTC; cdr3_aa: CASSFRDRGLAGDYEQYF
j_call: TRBJ2-5; v_call: TRBV19; clone_size: NA; d_call: NA; cdr3_nt: TGTGCCATCAAACCTAGCCGAAGCCAAGAGACCCAGTACTTC; cdr3_aa: CAIKPSRSQETQYF
j_call: TRBJ2-1; v_call: TRBV9; clone_size: NA; d_call: TRBD2; cdr3_nt: TGTGCCAGCAGTGCTAGCGGGAGTGGTTACAATGAGCAGTTCTTC; cdr3_aa: CASSASGSGYNEQFF
j_call: TRBJ2-5; v_call: TRBV6-2/TRBV6-3; clone_size: NA; d_call: NA; cdr3_nt: TGTGCCAGCAGTAAAACCATACAGGGCTGGGAGACCCAGTACTTC; cdr3_aa: CASSKTIQGWETQYF
j_call: TRBJ2-5; v_call: TRBV6-5; clone_size: NA; d_call: NA; cdr3_nt: TGTGCCAGCAGATCCTCCGGACGGGACCAGTACTTC; cdr3_aa: CASRSSGRDQYF
j_call: TRBJ1-2; v_call: TRBV12-3/TRBV12-4; clone_size: once; d_call: NA; cdr3_nt: TGTGCCAGCAGTACGAACAGGGTAGGGGGCTACACCTTC; cdr3_aa: CASSTNRVGGYTF
j_call: TRBJ1-6; v_call: TRBV7-3; clone_size: NA; d_call: TRBD1; cdr3_nt: TGTGCCAGCAGCTTAATGACAGGGGAAAATTCACCCCTCCACTTT; cdr3_aa: CASSLMTGENSPLHF
j_call: TRBJ1-1; v_call: TRBV10-3; clone_size: NA; d_call: TRBD1; cdr3_nt: TGTGCCATCAGGGAAGACAGGGGCACTGAAGCTTTCTTT; cdr3_aa: CAIREDRGTEAFF
j_call: TRBJ2-1; v_call: TRBV7-6; clone_size: NA; d_call: TRBD2; cdr3_nt: TGTGCCAGCAGCTTAGCCGCGTCTAGCGGGAGGTACAATGAGCAGTTCTTC; cdr3_aa: CASSLAASSGRYNEQFF
j_call: TRBJ1-5; v_call: TRBV15; clone_size: NA; d_call: TRBD1; cdr3_nt: TGTGCCACCAGCAGGGCTCCAGGGGGCCGTCAGCCCCAGCATTTT; cdr3_aa: CATSRAPGGRQPQHF
j_call: TRBJ1-5; v_call: TRBV12-3/TRBV12-4; clone_size: NA; d_call: NA; cdr3_nt: TGTGCCAGCAGTTTGCGCGTTAATCAGCCCCAGCATTTT; cdr3_aa: CASSLRVNQPQHF
j_call: TRBJ2-3; v_call: TRBV30; clone_size: few; d_call: TRBD2; cdr3_nt: TGTGCCTGGAGTTTGAGCGGGAGGCTCGGGACAGATACGCAGTATTTT; cdr3_aa: CAWSLSGRLGTDTQYF
j_call: TRBJ2-3; v_call: TRBV28; clone_size: NA; d_call: NA; cdr3_nt: TGTGCCAGCAGTAGTCCAGGGAGGCGGGGCACAGATACGCAGTATTTT; cdr3_aa: CASSSPGRRGTDTQYF
j_call: TRBJ1-1; v_call: TRBV6-4; clone_size: NA; d_call: NA; cdr3_nt: TGTGCCAGCAGTGAAGGCAGGGGCACTGAAGCTTTCTTT; cdr3_aa: CASSEGRGTEAFF
j_call: TRBJ2-5; v_call: TRBV3-1/TRBV3-2; clone_size: NA; d_call: NA; cdr3_nt: TGTGCCAGCAGCCCGAGGTGGCTGGAGACCCAGTACTTC; cdr3_aa: CASSPRWLETQYF
j_call: TRBJ1-4; v_call: TRBV6-6; clone_size: NA; d_call: NA; cdr3_nt: TGTGCCAGCAGTTACGCGGGAGGGGACCTTGAAAAACTGTTTTTT; cdr3_aa: CASSYAGGDLEKLFF
j_call: TRBJ2-5; v_call: TRBV5-1; clone_size: NA; d_call: TRBD2; cdr3_nt: TGCGCCAGCAGCGATAGCGGGAGTGTGGAGACCCAGTACTTC; cdr3_aa: CASSDSGSVETQYF
j_call: TRBJ2-5; v_call: TRBV30; clone_size: NA; d_call: NA; cdr3_nt: TGTGCCTGGAGTAACCAGGGAGAGACCCAGTACTTC; cdr3_aa: CAWSNQGETQYF
j_call: TRBJ2-7; v_call: TRBV11-2; clone_size: NA; d_call: TRBD1; cdr3_nt: TGTGCCAGCAGCTTAGATCTAGGGACAGCCTACGAGCAGTACTTC; cdr3_aa: CASSLDLGTAYEQYF
j_call: TRBJ2-5; v_call: TRBV7-9; clone_size: NA; d_call: NA; cdr3_nt: TGTGCCAGCAGCTTAGGACGGTACCAGGGGGAGACCCAGTACTTC; cdr3_aa: CASSLGRYQGETQYF
j_call: TRBJ1-6; v_call: TRBV28; clone_size: NA; d_call: TRBD1; cdr3_nt: TGTGCCAGCAGTACCCCGCAGGGGGCGTCGGGGGATTCACCCCTCCACTTT; cdr3_aa: CASSTPQGASGDSPLHF
j_call: TRBJ1-2; v_call: TRBV9; clone_size: NA; d_call: NA; cdr3_nt: TGTGCCAGCAGCCCTTCCCCAGGGGACTATGGCTACACCTTC; cdr3_aa: CASSPSPGDYGYTF
j_call: TRBJ2-7; v_call: TRBV10-3; clone_size: NA; d_call: TRBD1; cdr3_nt: TGTGCCATCAGTGACAGGGGGCAGGACGAGCAGTACTTC; cdr3_aa: CAISDRGQDEQYF
j_call: TRBJ1-1; v_call: TRBV4-1; clone_size: few; d_call: NA; cdr3_nt: TGCGCCAGCAGCCAGATCGATATGGGGCTGTTGAACACTGAAGCTTTCTTT; cdr3_aa: CASSQIDMGLLNTEAFF
j_call: TRBJ1-1; v_call: TRBV19; clone_size: NA; d_call: NA; cdr3_nt: TGTGCCAGTAGTAAGGCGGGGGACACTGAAGCTTTCTTT; cdr3_aa: CASSKAGDTEAFF
j_call: TRBJ2-2; v_call: TRBV28; clone_size: NA; d_call: TRBD2; cdr3_nt: TGTGCCAGCAGTTATCCTAGCGGGATCGGCACCGGGGAGCTGTTTTTT; cdr3_aa: CASSYPSGIGTGELFF
j_call: TRBJ2-1; v_call: TRBV24-1; clone_size: NA; d_call: TRBD2; cdr3_nt: TGTGCCACCAGTGACCCTCCCGGACTAGCGGGCCATGAGCAGTTCTTC; cdr3_aa: CATSDPPGLAGHEQFF
j_call: TRBJ2-3; v_call: TRBV5-5; clone_size: NA; d_call: TRBD2; cdr3_nt: TGTGCCAGCGGACTAGCGGGAGGGTATGATACGCAGTATTTT; cdr3_aa: CASGLAGGYDTQYF
j_call: TRBJ2-7; v_call: TRBV18; clone_size: once; d_call: TRBD1; cdr3_nt: TGTGCCAGCTCGCCCGGGACAGGGCAGTACTTC; cdr3_aa: CASSPGTGQYF
j_call: TRBJ1-2; v_call: TRBV7-9; clone_size: few; d_call: TRBD1; cdr3_nt: TGTGCCAGCGGGCGGGACAGAATTTATGGCTACACCTTC; cdr3_aa: CASGRDRIYGYTF
j_call: TRBJ2-7; v_call: TRBV5-1; clone_size: NA; d_call: TRBD1; cdr3_nt: TGCGCCAGCAGCAGCAGACAGGGGAGTTCCTACGAGCAGTACTTC; cdr3_aa: CASSSRQGSSYEQYF
j_call: TRBJ1-1; v_call: TRBV5-6; clone_size: NA; d_call: NA; cdr3_nt: TGTGCCAGCAGCTACGAACAGGGAAGGATAAACACTGAAGCTTTCTTT; cdr3_aa: CASSYEQGRINTEAFF
j_call: TRBJ2-3; v_call: TRBV7-9; clone_size: NA; d_call: NA; cdr3_nt: TGTGCCAGCAGCTCCTTTACTGTCACAGATACGCAGTATTTT; cdr3_aa: CASSSFTVTDTQYF
j_call: TRBJ1-2; v_call: TRBV2; clone_size: NA; d_call: TRBD1; cdr3_nt: TGTGCCAGCAGTCCGGACAGGGGGGATGGCTACACCTTC; cdr3_aa: CASSPDRGDGYTF
j_call: TRBJ1-5; v_call: TRBV6-5; clone_size: NA; d_call: NA; cdr3_nt: TGTGCCAGCAGCCTCTCCGGGACACTTATCAGGCCCCAGCATTTT; cdr3_aa: CASSLSGTLIRPQHF
j_call: TRBJ1-6; v_call: TRBV19; clone_size: NA; d_call: TRBD1; cdr3_nt: TGTGCCAGTAGTAATAGGGACAGGGGGTTGAATTCACCCCTCCACTTT; cdr3_aa: CASSNRDRGLNSPLHF
j_call: TRBJ2-5; v_call: TRBV4-1; clone_size: NA; d_call: TRBD2; cdr3_nt: TGCGCCAGCAGCCCCACTAGCGGGAGGGCCGGGGAGACCCAGTACTTC; cdr3_aa: CASSPTSGRAGETQYF
j_call: TRBJ2-7; v_call: TRBV7-8; clone_size: NA; d_call: NA; cdr3_nt: TGTGCCAGCAGCTTAGCACAGGGCTCTCACGAGCAGTACTTC; cdr3_aa: CASSLAQGSHEQYF
j_call: TRBJ2-1; v_call: TRBV5-4; clone_size: once; d_call: TRBD2; cdr3_nt: TGTGCCAGCAGCGCCCGGGCGGGACTAAAACTCAATGAGCAGTTCTTC; cdr3_aa: CASSARAGLKLNEQFF
j_call: TRBJ2-5; v_call: TRBV7-9; clone_size: NA; d_call: TRBD1; cdr3_nt: TGTGCCAGCAGCCTAGGGGGCAGTCAAGAGACCCAGTACTTC; cdr3_aa: CASSLGGSQETQYF
j_call: TRBJ2-1; v_call: TRBV28; clone_size: NA; d_call: TRBD2; cdr3_nt: TGTGCCAGCAGTTTACGATTAGCGGGAGGGGCCCCCTACAATGAGCAGTTCTTC; cdr3_aa: CASSLRLAGGAPYNEQFF
j_call: TRBJ1-6; v_call: TRBV14; clone_size: NA; d_call: TRBD1; cdr3_nt: TGTGCCAGCAGCTTAGGGACAGGGAGGAAATCACCCCTCCACTTT; cdr3_aa: CASSLGTGRKSPLHF
j_call: TRBJ1-2; v_call: TRBV28; clone_size: NA; d_call: NA; cdr3_nt: TGTGCCAGCAGCGGCCGGCGGGGCTACACCTTC; cdr3_aa: CASSGRRGYTF
j_call: TRBJ1-4; v_call: TRBV19; clone_size: NA; d_call: TRBD1; cdr3_nt: TGTGCCAGTAGTGTGGGACAGCTGGCAACTAATGAAAAACTGTTTTTT; cdr3_aa: CASSVGQLATNEKLFF
j_call: TRBJ1-4; v_call: TRBV7-3; clone_size: NA; d_call: TRBD1; cdr3_nt: TGTGCCAGCAGCTTGACAGGGGCGAATAATGAAAAACTGTTTTTT; cdr3_aa: CASSLTGANNEKLFF
j_call: TRBJ2-5; v_call: TRBV5-1; clone_size: NA; d_call: NA; cdr3_nt: TGCGCCAGCAGCTTCGAAGAGACCCAGTACTTC; cdr3_aa: CASSFEETQYF
j_call: TRBJ2-3; v_call: TRBV5-1; clone_size: NA; d_call: NA; cdr3_nt: TGCGCCAGCACCTTATTTTTCGGACGGGATTCTCGCACAGATACGCAGTATTTT; cdr3_aa: CASTLFFGRDSRTDTQYF
j_call: TRBJ2-1; v_call: TRBV6-1; clone_size: NA; d_call: NA; cdr3_nt: TGTGCCAGCAGTGAAGAGGTCGGGGTCTCCTACAATGAGCAGTTCTTC; cdr3_aa: CASSEEVGVSYNEQFF
j_call: TRBJ1-1; v_call: TRBV12-3/TRBV12-4; clone_size: medium-sized; d_call: NA; cdr3_nt: TGTGCCAGCAGTGCAGGGCCGAACACTGAAGCTTTCTTT; cdr3_aa: CASSAGPNTEAFF
j_call: TRBJ1-2; v_call: TRBV5-1; clone_size: NA; d_call: TRBD1; cdr3_nt: TGCGCCAGCTCTAGAGGGGACAGGAAAGCTAACTATGGCTACACCTTC; cdr3_aa: CASSRGDRKANYGYTF